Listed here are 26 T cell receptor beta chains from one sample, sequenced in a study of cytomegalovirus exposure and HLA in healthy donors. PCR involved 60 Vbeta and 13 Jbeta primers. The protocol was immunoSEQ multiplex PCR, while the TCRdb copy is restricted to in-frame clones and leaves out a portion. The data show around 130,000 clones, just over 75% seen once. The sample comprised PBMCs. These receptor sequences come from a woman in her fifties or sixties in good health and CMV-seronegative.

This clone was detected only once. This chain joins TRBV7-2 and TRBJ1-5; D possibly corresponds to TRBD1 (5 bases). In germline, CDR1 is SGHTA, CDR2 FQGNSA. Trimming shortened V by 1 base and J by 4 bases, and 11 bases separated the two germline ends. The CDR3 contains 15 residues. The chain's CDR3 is CASSLGGGKNQPQHF. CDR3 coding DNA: TGTGCCAGCAGCTTAGGCGGGGGAAAGAATCAGCCCCAGCATTTT. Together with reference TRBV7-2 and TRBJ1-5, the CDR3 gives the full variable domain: GAGVSQSPSNKVTEKGKDVELRCDPISGHTALYWYRQSLGQGLEFLIYFQGNSAPDKSGLPSDRFSAERTGGSVSTLTIQRTQQEDSAVYLCASSLGGGKNQPQHFGDGTRLSIL.

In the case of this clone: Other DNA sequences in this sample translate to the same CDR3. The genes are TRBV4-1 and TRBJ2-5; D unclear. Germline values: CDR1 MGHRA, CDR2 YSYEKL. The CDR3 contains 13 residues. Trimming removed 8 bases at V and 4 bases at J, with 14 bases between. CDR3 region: CASAIVHGETQYF. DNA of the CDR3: TGCGCCAGCGCCATTGTGCACGGAGAGACCCAGTACTTC.

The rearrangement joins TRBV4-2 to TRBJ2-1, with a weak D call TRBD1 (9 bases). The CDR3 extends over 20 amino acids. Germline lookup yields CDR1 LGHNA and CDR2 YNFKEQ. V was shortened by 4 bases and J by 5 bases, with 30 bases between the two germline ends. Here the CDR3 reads CASSPGRGDRVHTSNNEQFF. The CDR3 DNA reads TGTGCCAGCAGCCCCGGGAGGGGGGACAGGGTCCACACATCGAACAATGAGCAGTTCTTC.

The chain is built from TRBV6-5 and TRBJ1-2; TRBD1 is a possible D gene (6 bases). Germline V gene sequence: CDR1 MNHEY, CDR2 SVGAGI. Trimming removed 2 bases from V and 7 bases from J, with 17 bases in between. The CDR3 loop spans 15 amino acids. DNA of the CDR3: TGTGCCAGCAGTTACACGAGACAGGCGGTACGTGGCTACACCTTC. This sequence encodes CASSYTRQAVRGYTF.

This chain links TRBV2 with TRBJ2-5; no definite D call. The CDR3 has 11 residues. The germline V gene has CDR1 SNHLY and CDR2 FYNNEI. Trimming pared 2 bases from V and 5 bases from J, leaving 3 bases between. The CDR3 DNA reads TGTGCCAGCAGTGAACGGGAGACCCAGTACTTC. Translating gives CASSERETQYF.

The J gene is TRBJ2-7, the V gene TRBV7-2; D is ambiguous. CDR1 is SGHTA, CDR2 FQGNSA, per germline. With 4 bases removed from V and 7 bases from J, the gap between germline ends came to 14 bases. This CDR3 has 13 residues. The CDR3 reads CASSSDHSGEQYF. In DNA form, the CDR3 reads TGTGCCAGCAGCTCCGACCATTCCGGGGAGCAGTACTTC. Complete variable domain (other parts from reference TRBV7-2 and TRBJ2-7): GAGVSQSPSNKVTEKGKDVELRCDPISGHTALYWYRQSLGQGLEFLIYFQGNSAPDKSGLPSDRFSAERTGGSVSTLTIQRTQQEDSAVYLCASSSDHSGEQYFGPGTRLTVT.

Here the CDR3 DNA reads TGTGCTAGTGGTTTAGTACTTTCGGGTGGCTACACCTTC. It translates to CASGLVLSGGYTF. The chain couples TRBV12-5 to TRBJ1-2; D is undetermined. The germline V gene has CDR1 LGHNT and CDR2 FRNRAP. Trimming cost V 3 bases and J 7 bases, with 12 bases left between them. CDR3 length: 13 amino acids. Full variable domain (rest looked up from reference TRBV12-5 and TRBJ1-2): DARVTQTPRHKVTEMGQEVTMRCQPILGHNTVFWYRQTMMQGLELLAYFRNRAPLDDSGMPKDRFSAEMPDATLATLKIQPSEPRDSAVYFCASGLVLSGGYTFGSGTRLTVV.

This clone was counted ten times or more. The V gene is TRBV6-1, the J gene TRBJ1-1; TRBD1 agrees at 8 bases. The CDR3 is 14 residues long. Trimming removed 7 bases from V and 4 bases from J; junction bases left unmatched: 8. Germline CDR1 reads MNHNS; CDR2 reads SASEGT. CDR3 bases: TGTGCCAGCAACCCAGGGGGCGCGTCCACTGAAGCTTTCTTT. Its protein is CASNPGGASTEAFF.

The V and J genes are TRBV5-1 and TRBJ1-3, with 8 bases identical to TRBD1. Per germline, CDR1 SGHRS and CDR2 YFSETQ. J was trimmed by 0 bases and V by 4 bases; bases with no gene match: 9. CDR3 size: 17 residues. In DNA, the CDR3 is TGCGCCAGCAGCCAGCGGACAGGGTCGAGCTCTGGAAACACCATATATTTT. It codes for CASSQRTGSSSGNTIYF.

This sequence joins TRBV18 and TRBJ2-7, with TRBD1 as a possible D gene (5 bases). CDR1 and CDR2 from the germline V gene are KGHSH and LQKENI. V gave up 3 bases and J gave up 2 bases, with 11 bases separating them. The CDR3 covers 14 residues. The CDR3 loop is CASSPPTAPYEQYV. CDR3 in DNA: TGTGCCAGCTCACCCCCGACAGCTCCCTACGAGCAGTACGTC.

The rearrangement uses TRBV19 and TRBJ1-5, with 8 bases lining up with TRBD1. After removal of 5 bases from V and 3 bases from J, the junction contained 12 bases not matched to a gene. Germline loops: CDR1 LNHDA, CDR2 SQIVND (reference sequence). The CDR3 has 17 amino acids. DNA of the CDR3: TGTGCCAGTAGTGCGAACCGGGACAGGATTTCCAATCAGCCCCAGCATTTT. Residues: CASSANRDRISNQPQHF. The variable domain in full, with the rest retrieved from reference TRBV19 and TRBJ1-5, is DGGITQSPKYLFRKEGQNVTLSCEQNLNHDAMYWYRQDPGQGLRLIYYSQIVNDFQKGDIAEGYSVSREKKESFPLTVTSAQKNPTAFYLCASSANRDRISNQPQHFGDGTRLSIL.

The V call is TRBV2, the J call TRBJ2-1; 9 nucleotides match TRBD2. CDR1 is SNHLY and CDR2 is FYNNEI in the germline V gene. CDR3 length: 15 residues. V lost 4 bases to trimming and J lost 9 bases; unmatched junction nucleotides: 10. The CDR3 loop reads CASSVPSLAGTEQFF. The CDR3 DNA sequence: TGTGCCAGCAGTGTGCCCAGTCTAGCGGGGACTGAGCAGTTCTTC.

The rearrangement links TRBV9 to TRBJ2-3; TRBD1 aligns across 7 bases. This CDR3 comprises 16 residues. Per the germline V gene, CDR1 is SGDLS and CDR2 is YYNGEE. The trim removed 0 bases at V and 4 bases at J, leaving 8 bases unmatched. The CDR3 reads CASSVAQGTVADTQYF. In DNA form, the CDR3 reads TGTGCCAGCAGCGTAGCCCAAGGGACAGTGGCAGATACGCAGTATTTT. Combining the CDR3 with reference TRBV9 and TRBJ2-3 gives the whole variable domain DSGVTQTPKHLITATGQRVTLRCSPRSGDLSVYWYQQSLDQGLQFLIQYYNGEERAKGNILERFSAQQFPDLHSELNLSSLELGDSALYFCASSVAQGTVADTQYFGPGTRLTVL.

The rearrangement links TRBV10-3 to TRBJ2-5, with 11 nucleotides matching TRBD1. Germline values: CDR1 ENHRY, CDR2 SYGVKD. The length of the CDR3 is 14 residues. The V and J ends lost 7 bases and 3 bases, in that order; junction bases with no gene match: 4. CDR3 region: CAINPGQGEETQYF. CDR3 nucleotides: TGTGCCATCAATCCGGGACAGGGGGAAGAGACCCAGTACTTC.

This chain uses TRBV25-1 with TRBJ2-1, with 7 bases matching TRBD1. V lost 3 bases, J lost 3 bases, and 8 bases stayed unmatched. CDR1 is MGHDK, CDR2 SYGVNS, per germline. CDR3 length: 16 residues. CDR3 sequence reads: CASSDPGQPLYNEQFF. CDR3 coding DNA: TGTGCCAGCAGTGACCCGGGACAGCCACTCTACAATGAGCAGTTCTTC.

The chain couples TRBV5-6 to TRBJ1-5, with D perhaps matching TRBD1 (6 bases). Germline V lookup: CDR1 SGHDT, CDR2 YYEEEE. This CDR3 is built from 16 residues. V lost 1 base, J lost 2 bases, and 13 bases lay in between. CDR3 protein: CASSLQGRWGNQPQHF. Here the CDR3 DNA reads TGTGCCAGCAGCTTGCAGGGGCGGTGGGGCAATCAGCCCCAGCATTTT.

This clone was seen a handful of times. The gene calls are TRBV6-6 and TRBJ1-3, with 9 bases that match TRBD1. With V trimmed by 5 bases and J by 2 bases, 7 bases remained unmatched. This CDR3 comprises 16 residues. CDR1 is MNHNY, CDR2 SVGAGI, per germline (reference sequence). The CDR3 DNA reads TGTGCCAGCAGTCCGACGACAGGGGGTACTGGAAACACCATATATTTT. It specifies CASSPTTGGTGNTIYF.

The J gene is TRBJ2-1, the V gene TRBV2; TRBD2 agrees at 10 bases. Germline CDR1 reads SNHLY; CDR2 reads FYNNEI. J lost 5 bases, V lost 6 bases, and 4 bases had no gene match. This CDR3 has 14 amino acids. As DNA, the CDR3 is TGTGCCAGCAGAGAGCGGGAGGGGGACAATGAGCAGTTCTTC. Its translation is CASREREGDNEQFF.

CDR3 nucleotide sequence: TGTGCCAGCAGCTTTCCTCTGGGACAGGTTATGAACACTGAAGCTTTCTTT. Its translation: CASSFPLGQVMNTEAFF. V gene TRBV11-1 combines with J gene TRBJ1-1; 8 nucleotides line up with TRBD1. Germline V CDR1 and CDR2: SGHAT, FQDESV (reference sequence). This CDR3 spans 17 amino acids. Trimming removed 3 bases from V and 0 bases from J; junction bases left unmatched: 9.

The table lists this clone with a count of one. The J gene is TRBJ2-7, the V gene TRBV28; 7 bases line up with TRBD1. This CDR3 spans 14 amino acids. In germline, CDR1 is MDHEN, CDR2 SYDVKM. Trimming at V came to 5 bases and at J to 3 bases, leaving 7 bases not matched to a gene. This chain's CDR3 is CASSPDRDSYEQYF. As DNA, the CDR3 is TGTGCCAGCAGTCCGGACCGGGACAGCTACGAGCAGTACTTC.

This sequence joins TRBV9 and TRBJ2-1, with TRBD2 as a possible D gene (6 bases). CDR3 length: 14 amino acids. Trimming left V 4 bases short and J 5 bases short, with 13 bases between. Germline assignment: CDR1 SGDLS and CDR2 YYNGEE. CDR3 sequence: CASSYTSSHNEQFF. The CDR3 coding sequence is TGTGCCAGCAGCTATACTAGCAGCCACAATGAGCAGTTCTTC. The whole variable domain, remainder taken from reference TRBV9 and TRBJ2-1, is DSGVTQTPKHLITATGQRVTLRCSPRSGDLSVYWYQQSLDQGLQFLIQYYNGEERAKGNILERFSAQQFPDLHSELNLSSLELGDSALYFCASSYTSSHNEQFFGPGTRLTVL.

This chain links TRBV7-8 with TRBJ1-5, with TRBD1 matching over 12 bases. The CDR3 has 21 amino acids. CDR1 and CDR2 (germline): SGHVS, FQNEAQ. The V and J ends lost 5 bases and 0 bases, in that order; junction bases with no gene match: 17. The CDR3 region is CASSPHPPTGTGGLSNQPQHF. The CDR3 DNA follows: TGTGCCAGCAGCCCCCACCCCCCTACCGGGACAGGGGGCCTTAGCAATCAGCCCCAGCATTTT.

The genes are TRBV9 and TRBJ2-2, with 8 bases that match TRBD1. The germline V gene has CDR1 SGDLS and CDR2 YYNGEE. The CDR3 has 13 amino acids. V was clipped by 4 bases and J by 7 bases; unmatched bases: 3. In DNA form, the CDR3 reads TGTGCCAGCAGCCGGACAGGGTACGGGGAGCTGTTTTTT. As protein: CASSRTGYGELFF.

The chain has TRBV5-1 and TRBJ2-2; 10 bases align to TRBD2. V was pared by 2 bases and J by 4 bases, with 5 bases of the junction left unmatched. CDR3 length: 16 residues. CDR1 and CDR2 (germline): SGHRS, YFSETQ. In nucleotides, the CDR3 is TGCGCCAGCAGCTTCAGCGGGAGGGCCAGCACCGGGGAGCTGTTTTTT. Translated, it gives CASSFSGRASTGELFF.

As DNA, the CDR3 is TGTGCCAGCAGCCCCAGACTAGCGGGCCCATACAATGAGCAGTTCTTC. It codes for CASSPRLAGPYNEQFF. V usage is TRBV7-9 and J usage is TRBJ2-1; 10 bases are shared with TRBD2. The CDR3 spans 16 residues. CDR1 is SEHNR, CDR2 FQNEAQ, per germline (reference sequence). V was pared by 5 bases and J by 4 bases, with 8 bases of the junction left unmatched.

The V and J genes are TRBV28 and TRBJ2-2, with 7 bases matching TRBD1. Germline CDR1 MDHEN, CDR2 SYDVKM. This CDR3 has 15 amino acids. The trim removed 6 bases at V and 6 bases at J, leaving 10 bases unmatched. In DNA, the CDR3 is TGTGCCAGCAGCGCACAGGGGATGGCGCCCGGGGAGCTGTTTTTT. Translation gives CASSAQGMAPGELFF. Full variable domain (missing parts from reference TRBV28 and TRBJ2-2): DVKVTQSSRYLVKRTGEKVFLECVQDMDHENMFWYRQDPGLGLRLIYFSYDVKMKEKGDIPEGYSVSREKKERFSLILESASTNQTSMYLCASSAQGMAPGELFFGEGSRLTVL.